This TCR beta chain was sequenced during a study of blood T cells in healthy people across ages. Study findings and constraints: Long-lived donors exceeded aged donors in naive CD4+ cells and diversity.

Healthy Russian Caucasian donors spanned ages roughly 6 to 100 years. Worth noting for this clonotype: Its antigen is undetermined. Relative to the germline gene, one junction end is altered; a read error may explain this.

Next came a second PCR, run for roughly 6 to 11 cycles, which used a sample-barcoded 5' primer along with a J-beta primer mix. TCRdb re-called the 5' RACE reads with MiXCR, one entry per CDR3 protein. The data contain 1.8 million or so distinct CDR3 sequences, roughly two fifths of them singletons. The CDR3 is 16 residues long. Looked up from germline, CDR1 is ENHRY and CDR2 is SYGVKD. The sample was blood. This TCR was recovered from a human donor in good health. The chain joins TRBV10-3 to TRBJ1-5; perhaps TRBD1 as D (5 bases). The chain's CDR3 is CAISATDKGGNQPQHF. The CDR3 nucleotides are TGTGCCATTAGTGCTACGGACAAGGGTGGCAATCAGCCCCAGCATTTT.